These 5 T cell receptor beta chains originate from one sample sequenced in a study of T cell responses to AZD1222 COVID-19 vaccine. Data came from immunoSEQ multiplex PCR; TCRdb stores just in-frame clones and leaves some out. The sample contains more than 95,000 clones, about nine tenths of which appear only once. Here the sequenced sample was peripheral blood, taken on day 0 of AZD1222 vaccination. The receptors derive from an adult in good health.

The rearrangement links TRBV19 to TRBJ2-7, with D hard to call. The CDR3 loop spans 12 amino acids. V was trimmed by 5 bases and J by 5 bases, leaving 10 bases between them. The germline V gene has CDR1 LNHDA and CDR2 SQIVND (reference sequence). The CDR3 region has the DNA TGTGCCAGTAGTCCCATGGGCGACGAGCAGTACTTC. Amino acids: CASSPMGDEQYF. Full variable domain (outside the CDR3, taken from reference TRBV19 and TRBJ2-7): DGGITQSPKYLFRKEGQNVTLSCEQNLNHDAMYWYRQDPGQGLRLIYYSQIVNDFQKGDIAEGYSVSREKKESFPLTVTSAQKNPTAFYLCASSPMGDEQYFGPGTRLTVT.

The chain has TRBV15 and TRBJ2-2; no firm D call. The CDR3 totals 14 residues. CDR1 is LNHNV, CDR2 YYDKDF, per germline (reference sequence). The V gene lost 8 bases and the J gene lost 1 base, with 11 bases spanning the gap. Here the CDR3 reads CATRPWGNTGELFF. The CDR3 DNA reads TGTGCCACCCGACCTTGGGGGAACACCGGGGAGCTGTTTTTT.

J is TRBJ1-1 and V is TRBV4-3; 8 nucleotides match TRBD1. V shed 0 bases, J shed 9 bases, and the junction held 6 bases outside the gene matches. Germline CDR1 and CDR2: LGHNA and YSLEER. This CDR3 contains 14 residues. The CDR3 DNA follows: TGCGCCAGCAGCCAAGATCGGGGGACAGGCAAAGCTTTCTTT. It is translated as CASSQDRGTGKAFF.

This clone was detected once. V usage is TRBV9 and J usage is TRBJ2-1; D is unclear. The CDR3 spans 12 residues. V shed 7 bases and J shed 7 bases, with 12 bases lying between them. The germline V gene has CDR1 SGDLS and CDR2 YYNGEE. This chain's CDR3 is CASCAPQNEQFF. As DNA, the CDR3 is TGTGCCAGCTGTGCTCCCCAGAATGAGCAGTTCTTC.

CDR3 in amino acids: CASSLSGEINEQFF. DNA for the CDR3: TGTGCCAGCAGTTTATCGGGAGAGATCAATGAGCAGTTCTTC. J is TRBJ2-1 and V is TRBV27; tentatively, D is TRBD2 (5 bases). Between the trimmed V and J ends, which lost 0 bases and 6 bases, there was a span of 9 bases. Germline values: CDR1 MNHEY, CDR2 SMNVEV (reference sequence). The CDR3 is made up of 14 amino acids.